This TCR beta chain was sequenced in a study of T cells in Graves' hyperthyroidism and ophthalmopathy. Points from the study as a whole: Ophthalmopathy prediction by the model preceded onset by a median approximately 6.1 months. Blood also held most thyroid clonotypes expanded beyond 0.001.

RNA transcripts were the template for amplifying TCR beta CDR3 regions. The HTBI primer set was used in a first-round RT-PCR of the TCR CDR3. MiXCR, applied by TCRdb to the multiplex PCR reads, yields one record per CDR3 protein. The sample records approximately 600,000 distinct CDR3 sequences, about 20% being singletons. Trimming cost V 6 bases and J 6 bases; bases outside gene matches: 10. The CDR3 covers 15 residues. Germline values: CDR1 DFQATT, CDR2 SNEGSKA (reference sequence). This clonotype was detected a few times. The antigen is undetermined. At least 3 on the Clinical Activity Score was recorded for ophthalmopathy patients, who also had NOSPECS grade at least 4 and duration under 3 months. Uncontrolled infections, other autoimmune diseases, pregnancy or lactation led to exclusion of patients.

V usage is TRBV20-1 and J usage is TRBJ2-2; 10 bases are a match to TRBD2. This receptor was obtained from a man aged 25-45 years with Graves' ophthalmopathy. The material sequenced was blood. CDR3 loop: CSAQRGLAISGELFF. The CDR3 DNA reads TGCAGTGCCCAGAGGGGACTAGCGATATCCGGGGAGCTGTTTTTT.